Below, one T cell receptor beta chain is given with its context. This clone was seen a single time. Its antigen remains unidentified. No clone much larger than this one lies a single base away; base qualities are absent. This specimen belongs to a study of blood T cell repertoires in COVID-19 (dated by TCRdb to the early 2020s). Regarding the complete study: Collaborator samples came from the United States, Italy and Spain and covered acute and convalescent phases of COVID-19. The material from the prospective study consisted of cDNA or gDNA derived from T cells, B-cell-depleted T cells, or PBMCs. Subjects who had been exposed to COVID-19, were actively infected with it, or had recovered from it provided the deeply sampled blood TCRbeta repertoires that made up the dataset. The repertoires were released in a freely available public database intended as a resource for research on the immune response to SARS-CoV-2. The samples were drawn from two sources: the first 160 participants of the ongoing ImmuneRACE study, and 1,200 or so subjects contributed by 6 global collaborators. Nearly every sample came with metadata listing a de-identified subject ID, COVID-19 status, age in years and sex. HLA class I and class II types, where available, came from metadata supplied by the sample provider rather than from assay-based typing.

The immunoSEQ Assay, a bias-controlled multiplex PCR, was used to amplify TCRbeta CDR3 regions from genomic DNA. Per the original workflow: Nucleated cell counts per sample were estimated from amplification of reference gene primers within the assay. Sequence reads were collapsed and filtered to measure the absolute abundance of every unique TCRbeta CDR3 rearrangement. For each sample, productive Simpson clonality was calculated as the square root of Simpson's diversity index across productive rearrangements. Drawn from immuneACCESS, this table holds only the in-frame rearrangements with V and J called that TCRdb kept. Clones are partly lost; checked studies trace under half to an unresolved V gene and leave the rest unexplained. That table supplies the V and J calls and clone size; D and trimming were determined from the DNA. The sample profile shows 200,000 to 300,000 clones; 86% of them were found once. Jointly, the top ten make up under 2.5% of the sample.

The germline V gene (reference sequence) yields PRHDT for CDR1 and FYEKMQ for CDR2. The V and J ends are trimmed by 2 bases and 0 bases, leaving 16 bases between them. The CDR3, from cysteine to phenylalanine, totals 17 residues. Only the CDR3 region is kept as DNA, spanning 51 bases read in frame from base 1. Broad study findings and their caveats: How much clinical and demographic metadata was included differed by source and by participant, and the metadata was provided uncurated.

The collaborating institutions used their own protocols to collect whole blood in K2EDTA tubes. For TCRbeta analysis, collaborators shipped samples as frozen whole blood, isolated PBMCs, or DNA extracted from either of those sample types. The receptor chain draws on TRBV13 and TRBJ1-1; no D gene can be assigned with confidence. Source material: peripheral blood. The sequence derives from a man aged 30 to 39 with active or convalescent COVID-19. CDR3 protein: CASSLSWASRVNTEAFF. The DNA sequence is TGTGCCAGCAGCTTATCGTGGGCCAGCCGCGTGAACACTGAAGCTTTCTTT. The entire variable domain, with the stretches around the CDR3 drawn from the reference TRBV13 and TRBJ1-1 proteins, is AAGVIQSPRHLIKEKRETATLKCYPIPRHDTVYWYQQGPGQDPQFLISFYEKMQSDKGSIPDRFSAQQFSDYHSELNMSSLELGDSALYFCASSLSWASRVNTEAFFGQGTRLTVV.